This is a list of T cell receptor beta chains from one sample in a study of blood T cells in healthy people across ages. TCRdb re-analysed the 5' RACE reads in MiXCR, keeping a single row per CDR3 protein. The sample lists about 1.5 million distinct CDR3 sequences, 40% to 45% occurring once. The source material was blood. These receptors came from a woman between 18 and 29 years old in good health. The conserved cysteine and the conserved F or W are not part of the CDR3 here. D genes are given only for firm matches.

CDR3	D	V	J
ASKSGDYSYNEQF	NA	TRBV4-1	TRBJ2-1
ASSQDLNVDEQF	NA	TRBV4-3	TRBJ2-1
ASSSDEADTQY	NA	TRBV12-3/TRBV12-4	TRBJ2-3
ASSLPSGHNEQF	NA	TRBV11-2	TRBJ2-1
ASSQARGPNYGYT	NA	TRBV14	TRBJ1-2
ASSTPGGWEKLF	TRBD1	TRBV7-2	TRBJ1-4
ASSLMDRRPENQEIEQF	TRBD1	TRBV27	TRBJ2-1
ASSLRWGAADTQY	NA	TRBV7-2	TRBJ2-3
SGRTSGDTGELF	TRBD2	TRBV29-1	TRBJ2-2
ASSQGGFSLAGVYNEQY	TRBD2	TRBV14	NA
ASSDSRDRAEKLF	TRBD1	TRBV6-4	TRBJ1-4
ASSIRAGAHQPQH	NA	TRBV19	TRBJ1-5
ASSQLPTGTDTQY	NA	TRBV4-3	TRBJ2-3
AISEGPGHQF	NA	TRBV10-3	TRBJ2-1
ASSQDAGGVETQY	NA	TRBV4-3	TRBJ2-5
SEKTGLHTDTQY	TRBD1	TRBV29-1	TRBJ2-3
ASSRTGPEQY	TRBD1	TRBV12-3/TRBV12-4	TRBJ2-7
SARVREAWSTEAF	NA	TRBV20-1	TRBJ1-1
ASSSPNRASNYGYT	NA	TRBV7-9	TRBJ1-2
ASSDGVVGTDTQY	NA	TRBV4-1	TRBJ2-3
ASSPERLTNYGYT	NA	TRBV5-4	TRBJ1-2
SAQRNTQETQY	NA	TRBV20-1	TRBJ2-5
ASSQGGASPYNEQF	NA	TRBV4-2	TRBJ2-1
ASSQGVSRMNTEAF	NA	TRBV6-6	TRBJ1-1
ASSLPFRASGGNWGDSYEQY	TRBD2	TRBV2	TRBJ2-7
ASSSPPSDTQY	NA	TRBV12-3/TRBV12-4	TRBJ2-3
ASSFASAAGFSYNEQF	NA	TRBV5-1	TRBJ2-1
SVRWGAHYGYT	NA	TRBV29-1	TRBJ1-2
SARARLVATQY	NA	TRBV20-1	TRBJ2-3